This T cell receptor beta chain derives from a study of cytomegalovirus exposure and HLA in healthy donors. General observations from the study: Further analysis was carried out later, and it showed several of the most significant clusters appearing linked to common viral pathogens. Being productive about 87% or about 30% of the time was typical of most TCR beta V segments in an earlier analysis. Investigators reported 150 to 200 TCR beta chains as tied to cytomegalovirus. Under 20,000 TCR beta sequences were associated with HLA alleles at 0.05 false discovery rate in a later analysis.

The PCR contained 60 Vbeta and 13 Jbeta primers. Assay used: immunoSEQ multiplex PCR; TCRdb lists only in-frame clones, some missing. The data show about 140,000 clones, with approximately 70% seen just once and 6% to 8% held by the top ten. For this clone: Its antigen remains unidentified.

The sample comprised PBMCs. The receptor was derived from a woman in her sixties or seventies in good health and CMV-seronegative.

DNA for the CDR3: TGCGCCAGCAGCTTGGGGGGACTAGCGGGACGTGAGACCCAGTACTTC. Encoded protein: CASSLGGLAGRETQYF. V usage is TRBV5-1 and J usage is TRBJ2-5; TRBD2 aligns across 13 bases. The CDR3 has 16 amino acids. Trimming took 0 bases from V and 5 from J; bases not matched to a gene: 4. The germline V gene encodes CDR1 SGHRS and CDR2 YFSETQ.